A single sample is the source of the 21 T cell receptor beta chains below, sequenced in a study of PD-1 blockade in classical Hodgkin lymphoma. Sequencing used immunoSEQ multiplex PCR; TCRdb keeps in-frame clones, though not all of them. The profile shows about 94,000 clones, nearly 90% of them singletons. Patients all relapsed after autologous stem cell transplantation, and there was variation in brentuximab vedotin exposure. Sequencing was performed on peripheral blood mononuclear cells (PBMCs), taken before the second cycle of nivolumab. The receptors here all came from a human donor with classical Hodgkin lymphoma.

This chain links TRBV28 with TRBJ2-7, with 7 bases matching TRBD1. Germline values: CDR1 MDHEN, CDR2 SYDVKM. Trimming cost V 5 bases and J 5 bases; bases outside gene matches: 9. The CDR3 has 14 amino acids. CDR3 sequence reads: CASSPGTANNEQYF. The CDR3 region has the DNA TGTGCCAGCAGTCCCGGGACAGCGAATAACGAGCAGTACTTC.

The chain carries TRBV18 and TRBJ1-3, with D uncertain. Germline values: CDR1 KGHSH, CDR2 LQKENI. V lost 3 bases and J lost 3, with 9 bases in between. The CDR3 extends over 14 amino acids. CDR3: CASSPKRDGNTIYF. The CDR3 DNA follows: TGTGCCAGCTCACCGAAGCGTGATGGAAACACCATATATTTT.

The chain is built from TRBV5-1 and TRBJ2-7; D remains ambiguous. The ends were cut back, 4 bases at V and 3 bases at J, with 20 bases in the middle. Germline V gene sequence: CDR1 SGHRS, CDR2 YFSETQ. The CDR3 runs 16 residues. The CDR3 DNA follows: TGCGCCAGCAGCCCCGTTGAAGGGAAGTCCCTCTACGAGCAGTACTTC. Protein: CASSPVEGKSLYEQYF.

The CDR3 reads CASILSGAAYEQYF. The CDR3, as DNA: TGTGCCAGCATCCTTAGCGGGGCGGCCTACGAGCAGTACTTC. The chain uses TRBV6-1 and TRBJ2-7, with TRBD2 matching 8 bases. Per the germline V gene, CDR1 is MNHNS and CDR2 is SASEGT. The CDR3 length is 14 residues. V gave up 7 bases and J gave up 2 bases; unmatched junction bases: 7.

This clone appeared a single time. This chain connects TRBV7-6 to TRBJ2-3, with D tentatively TRBD2 (6 bases). Germline CDR1 SGHVS, CDR2 FNYEAQ. V lost 5 bases and J 5 bases, leaving 17 bases between the germline ends. The CDR3 has 15 amino acids. The CDR3 nucleotides read TGTGCCAGCAGCCCAAGACCTACCGGGGGAGATACGCAGTATTTT. Amino acid sequence: CASSPRPTGGDTQYF.

The chain has TRBV6-6 and TRBJ2-1, with 8 bases identical to TRBD2. This CDR3 is 15 amino acids long. V lost 6 bases and J lost 6; bases outside the gene matches: 10. Germline assignment: CDR1 MNHNY and CDR2 SVGAGI (reference sequence). CDR3 sequence: CASRHRIAGSNEQFF. As DNA, the CDR3 is TGTGCCAGCAGACATCGTATAGCGGGATCCAATGAGCAGTTCTTC.

This chain links TRBV19 with TRBJ2-7; 7 bases align to TRBD1. V gave up 6 bases and J gave up 3 bases; unmatched junction bases: 5. Germline CDR1 LNHDA, CDR2 SQIVND (reference sequence). This CDR3 region has 13 residues. The CDR3 coding sequence is TGTGCCAGTAGCCCCGGGACAGTCTACGAGCAGTACTTC. It translates to CASSPGTVYEQYF.

The chain employs TRBV7-2 and TRBJ2-1; tentatively, D is TRBD1 or TRBD2 (6 bases each). The CDR3 has 15 residues. Germline V gene sequence: CDR1 SGHTA, CDR2 FQGNSA. Trimming took off 5 bases at V and 8 bases at J, with 19 bases between the two ends. The CDR3 DNA sequence: TGTGCCAGCAGCCCCCAGGGGAGGACTTTGGATGAGCAGTTCTTC. Protein sequence: CASSPQGRTLDEQFF.

The rearrangement links TRBV7-2 to TRBJ2-7, with a possible D match to TRBD1 (6 bases). The length of the CDR3 is 13 residues. Trimming removed 7 bases from V and 2 bases from J, with 12 bases in between. Germline CDR1 SGHTA, CDR2 FQGNSA. The CDR3 nucleotides are TGTGCCAGCAACACAGGGTATCCCTACGAGCAGTACTTC. Amino acids: CASNTGYPYEQYF. The whole variable domain, remainder taken from reference TRBV7-2 and TRBJ2-7, is GAGVSQSPSNKVTEKGKDVELRCDPISGHTALYWYRQSLGQGLEFLIYFQGNSAPDKSGLPSDRFSAERTGGSVSTLTIQRTQQEDSAVYLCASNTGYPYEQYFGPGTRLTVT.

The J gene is TRBJ1-4, the V gene TRBV2; D call uncertain. Germline lookup yields CDR1 SNHLY and CDR2 FYNNEI. CDR3 length: 12 residues. Trimming cost V 6 bases and J 8 bases, with 10 bases left between them. The CDR3 reads CASRPSGEKLFF. The CDR3 DNA follows: TGTGCCAGCAGGCCCAGTGGAGAAAAACTGTTTTTT. The complete variable domain, with remaining parts taken from reference TRBV2 and TRBJ1-4, reads EPEVTQTPSHQVTQMGQEVILRCVPISNHLYFYWYRQILGQKVEFLVSFYNNEISEKSEIFDDQFSVERPDGSNFTLKIRSTKLEDSAMYFCASRPSGEKLFFGSGTQLSVL.

This rearrangement joins TRBV29-1 to TRBJ2-1, with 7 bases that match TRBD2. V lost 0 bases, J lost 6 bases, and 11 bases stayed unmatched. Germline V gives CDR1 SQVTM, CDR2 ANQGSEA. CDR3 length: 16 amino acids. The CDR3 region has the DNA TGCAGCGTTGAAGATCGTCTGGCGGGGGTGGGCAATGAGCAGTTCTTC. It translates to CSVEDRLAGVGNEQFF.

The chain recombines TRBV29-1 with TRBJ2-7; D uncertain. Germline CDR1 reads SQVTM; CDR2 reads ANQGSEA. This CDR3 region has 12 residues. The V and J ends lost 4 bases and 3 bases respectively, with 10 bases between them. The CDR3 DNA follows: TGCAGCGTTGGCAGATCTTACTACGAGCAGTACTTC. The encoded protein is CSVGRSYYEQYF.

This clone showed up just once. The rearrangement joins TRBV19 to TRBJ2-7, with 9 positions matching TRBD2. Germline V gene lookup returns CDR1 LNHDA and CDR2 SQIVND (reference sequence). V was pared by 5 bases and J by 2 bases, with 16 bases of the junction left unmatched. The CDR3 extends over 18 amino acids. CDR3 residues: CASSYRLAADGYAYEQYF. CDR3 DNA sequence: TGTGCCAGTAGTTACCGACTAGCGGCGGACGGTTATGCCTACGAGCAGTACTTC.

The chain is built from TRBV19 and TRBJ1-5; D uncertain. V lost 5 bases, J lost 2 bases, and 13 bases lay in between. This CDR3 contains 15 residues. Germline CDR1 is LNHDA and CDR2 is SQIVND (reference sequence). The CDR3 sequence: CASSRSQNGNQPQHF. In DNA, the CDR3 is TGTGCCAGTAGTCGAAGTCAGAACGGCAATCAGCCCCAGCATTTT.

This clone was seen a few times. This chain connects TRBV5-1 to TRBJ2-1; 7 positions agree with TRBD1. Per the germline V gene, CDR1 is SGHRS and CDR2 is YFSETQ. The CDR3 runs to 13 residues. V lost 4 bases to trimming and J lost 12 bases; unmatched junction nucleotides: 10. In nucleotides, the CDR3 is TGCGCCAGCAGCATAGGGGGCGGCAAGGGGCAGTTCTTC. This gives the protein CASSIGGGKGQFF.

The V gene is TRBV13, the J gene TRBJ2-1; 8 nucleotides agree with TRBD1. CDR3 length: 16 residues. CDR1 and CDR2 (germline): PRHDT, FYEKMQ (reference sequence). The ends lost 1 base at V and 4 bases at J; junction bases unmatched: 6. The CDR3 reads CASSLDTGGSYNEQFF. The CDR3 bases are TGTGCCAGCAGCTTAGATACAGGGGGGTCATACAATGAGCAGTTCTTC.

The chain combines TRBV27 with TRBJ2-7, with 10 bases matching TRBD1. Trimming cost V 1 base and J 3 bases; bases outside gene matches: 9. Germline V lookup: CDR1 MNHEY, CDR2 SMNVEV (reference sequence). CDR3 length: 17 residues. The CDR3, as DNA: TGTGCCAGCAGTTTATTAGTATCGGGACAGGGGAACTACGAGCAGTACTTC. Translating gives CASSLLVSGQGNYEQYF.

This sequence joins TRBV27 and TRBJ2-2; D call uncertain. Germline V gene data show CDR1 as MNHEY and CDR2 as SMNVEV (reference sequence). The CDR3 runs 14 residues. The germline V and J ends were trimmed by 3 bases and 3 bases, with 8 bases remaining between them. In nucleotides, the CDR3 is TGTGCCAGCAGTTTTCAGGATTACACCGGGGAGCTGTTTTTT. It codes for CASSFQDYTGELFF.

The CDR3, as DNA: TGTGCCAGTAGTAACATTAGACAGATCATGAACACTGAAGCTTTCTTT. Translation: CASSNIRQIMNTEAFF. The chain couples TRBV19 to TRBJ1-1; D is perhaps TRBD1 (5 bases). The CDR3 is 16 amino acids. The germline CDR1 and CDR2 sequences are LNHDA and SQIVND (reference sequence). V lost 4 bases and J 0 bases, leaving 15 bases between the germline ends.

The gene calls are TRBV20-1 and TRBJ1-4, with D perhaps TRBD1 (5 bases). The CDR3 totals 10 residues. The V gene lost 5 bases and the J gene lost 8 bases, with 6 bases spanning the gap. CDR1 is DFQATT, CDR2 SNEGSKA, per germline (reference sequence). Written as DNA, the CDR3 is TGCAGTGCTGGGGACGAAAAACTGTTTTTT. This translates into CSAGDEKLFF.

The V call is TRBV28, the J call TRBJ2-7; D call uncertain. This CDR3 has 14 residues. Germline CDR1 is MDHEN and CDR2 is SYDVKM. V dropped 6 bases and J dropped 6 bases, with 18 bases sitting between them. The CDR3 DNA follows: TGTGCCAGCAGAACCGACACTGGAATCGGCGAGCAGTACTTC. This codes for CASRTDTGIGEQYF.